This T cell receptor beta chain is from a study of blood T cell repertoires in COVID-19. Study overall: The United States, Italy and Spain were the sources of the acute and convalescent COVID-19 samples. The analysed material was cDNA or gDNA that came from T cells, B-cell-depleted T cells, or PBMCs.

Authors' methods: Amplification of reference gene primers was used by the study to estimate nucleated cell counts. Sequencing was performed with immunoSEQ multiplex PCR; in TCRdb, only in-frame clones are kept and a portion is missing. For V, J and clone size, that table is used; D and trimming come from the DNA. Counted here are nearly 350,000 clones, about 83% occurring once; the ten biggest clones make up just under 3%. This clonotype was sampled from a man aged 25 to 40 with active or convalescent COVID-19. Sequencing was carried out using peripheral blood.

The CDR3 loop is CASSQDEGVWASGNTIYF. The CDR3 DNA reads as TGTGCCAGCAGCCAAGATGAAGGGGTTTGGGCGTCTGGAAACACCATATATTTT. This sequence joins TRBV4-2 and TRBJ1-3; TRBD1 might be the D (5 bases). The V end was cut by 0 bases, the J end by 1 base, with 16 bases between. This CDR3 has 18 residues. Germline V gives CDR1 LGHNA, CDR2 YNFKEQ.